A single sample is the source of the 20 T cell receptor beta chains below, sequenced in a study of T-cell memory formation after mild COVID-19. In TCRdb, the 5' RACE reads were re-called with MiXCR into one record per CDR3 protein. This sample carries around 250,000 distinct CDR3 sequences, around 15% of them seen once, and the ten largest clones take roughly 23%. The material sequenced was PBMCs or a T cell subset sorted from them (not recorded which). These receptors all stem from a man aged 18 to 29 who had mild COVID-19 (a few samples of this study predate the infection). Cell type and time point are not known.

This clonotype was recorded many times. For the CDR3, the DNA is TGTGCCAGCAGTGTTAGCGGGGGGGCGACAGATACGCAGTATTTT. Amino acid sequence: CASSVSGGATDTQYF. The gene calls are TRBV6-4 and TRBJ2-3; 11 bases are a match to TRBD2. J lost 3 bases, V lost 4 bases, and 3 bases had no gene match. Per germline, CDR1 MRHNA and CDR2 SNTAGT. CDR3 length: 15 residues.

The V call is TRBV6-2 or TRBV6-3, the J call TRBJ2-5; no clear D gene. Germline loops: CDR1 MNHEY, CDR2 SVGEGT. Trimming left V 0 bases short and J 5 bases short, with 10 bases between. The CDR3 is made up of 14 amino acids. The CDR3, as DNA: TGTGCCAGCAGTTACTCCGGTGGTTGGGAGACCCAGTACTTC. Translation gives CASSYSGGWETQYF.

V is TRBV7-3 and J is TRBJ2-1, with TRBD2 matching 9 bases. V lost 5 bases and J lost 9; bases outside the gene matches: 11. Germline V CDR1 and CDR2: SGHTA, FQGTGA. This CDR3 has 15 residues. The CDR3 sequence: CASSLGLAWGSEQFF. The CDR3 region has the DNA TGTGCCAGCAGCCTCGGACTAGCGTGGGGGTCTGAGCAGTTCTTC.

This sequence joins TRBV6-5 and TRBJ2-7; either TRBD1 or TRBD2 may fit D (6 bases each). In germline, CDR1 is MNHEY, CDR2 SVGAGI. V lost 0 bases and J lost 3, with 12 bases in between. The CDR3 sequence is 15 residues long. CDR3 protein: CASSYSVGGGYEQYF. DNA of the CDR3: TGTGCCAGCAGTTACTCGGTCGGGGGCGGCTACGAGCAGTACTTC.

The CDR3 nucleotides read TGTGCCAGCAGCCAAGATCAGAAACAGGGGGGCTCTGGGGCCAACGTCCTGACTTTC. Translating gives CASSQDQKQGGSGANVLTF. V is TRBV4-2 and J is TRBJ2-6, with 8 bases matching TRBD1. CDR3 length: 19 residues. With 0 bases clipped from V and 0 bases from J, the junction kept 7 bases outside the gene matches. CDR1 and CDR2 from the germline V gene are LGHNA and YNFKEQ.

This clonotype was observed a few times. V usage is TRBV19 and J usage is TRBJ1-1, with TRBD1 matching over 7 bases. The V and J ends lost 6 bases and 3 bases, in that order; junction bases with no gene match: 7. The germline gives CDR1 LNHDA, CDR2 SQIVND (reference sequence). The length of the CDR3 is 14 residues. Written as DNA, the CDR3 is TGTGCCAGTAGCTCGACAGGGTCGTACACTGAAGCTTTCTTT. Residues: CASSSTGSYTEAFF.

This clonotype occurred a few times. V gene TRBV20-1 combines with J gene TRBJ2-7; D possibly matches TRBD1 or TRBD2 (5 bases each). Germline assignment: CDR1 DFQATT and CDR2 SNEGSKA (reference sequence). This CDR3 has 14 residues. V dropped 3 bases and J dropped 3 bases, with 15 bases sitting between them. The CDR3 DNA follows: TGCAGTGCTAGTCCGGGACCCGGGATCTACGAGCAGTACTTC. As protein: CSASPGPGIYEQYF.

This clonotype was counted only a few times. This may arise from a read error, as a much more abundant clone is one base away. The J gene is TRBJ1-1, the V gene TRBV5-1; perhaps TRBD1 as D (6 bases). The CDR3 is 13 residues long. V lost 4 bases, J lost 2 bases, and 9 bases lay in between. CDR1 and CDR2 (germline): SGHRS, YFSETQ. CDR3 nucleotide sequence: TGCGCCAGCAGCACGGACAGCAACACTGAAGCTTTCTTT. Translated: CASSTDSNTEAFF. The variable domain in full, with the rest retrieved from reference TRBV5-1 and TRBJ1-1, is KAGVTQTPRYLIKTRGQQVTLSCSPISGHRSVSWYQQTPGQGLQFLFEYFSETQRNKGNFPGRFSGRQFSNSRSEMNVSTLELGDSALYLCASSTDSNTEAFFGQGTRLTVV.

This clonotype was counted a few times. This chain links TRBV5-1 with TRBJ1-6; a possible D gene is TRBD1 (6 bases). Trimming shortened V by 2 bases and J by 10 bases, and 16 bases separated the two germline ends. Per the germline V gene, CDR1 is SGHRS and CDR2 is YFSETQ. The CDR3 spans 15 residues. The CDR3 protein is CASSFITRGSSPLHF. CDR3 sequence (DNA): TGCGCCAGCAGCTTCATTACCAGGGGTAGCTCACCCCTCCACTTT.

The rearrangement joins TRBV12-3 or TRBV12-4 to TRBJ2-1; 10 positions agree with TRBD1. CDR3 length: 14 residues. With V trimmed by 3 bases and J by 7 bases, 3 bases remained unmatched. CDR3 DNA sequence: TGTGCCAGCAGTTTGGGGACAGGGGTGAATGAGCAGTTCTTC. Its protein is CASSLGTGVNEQFF.

Only one count was recorded for this clonotype. The rearrangement joins TRBV7-8 to TRBJ2-7; possible D gene TRBD1, 6 bases. The CDR3 extends over 13 amino acids. The germline V gene encodes CDR1 SGHVS and CDR2 FQNEAQ. With 4 bases removed from V and 6 bases from J, the gap between germline ends came to 13 bases. DNA for the CDR3: TGTGCCAGCAGCTGGAGTAGGGGGACCGAGCAGTACGTC. Amino acids: CASSWSRGTEQYV.

This clonotype was found a few times. CDR3 amino acids: CASSPQGSLNTGELFF. In DNA, the CDR3 is TGTGCCAGCAGCCCTCAGGGTTCTTTGAACACCGGGGAGCTGTTTTTT. This sequence joins TRBV7-2 and TRBJ2-2; perhaps TRBD1 as D (5 bases). The CDR3 is made up of 16 amino acids. The germline V gene encodes CDR1 SGHTA and CDR2 FQGNSA. Trimming took off 5 bases at V and 1 base at J, with 14 bases between the two ends.

The genes are TRBV20-1 and TRBJ2-1; 7 positions match TRBD2. Germline V CDR1 and CDR2: DFQATT, SNEGSKA (reference sequence). Trimming cost V 0 bases and J 2 bases; bases outside gene matches: 7. This CDR3 spans 16 amino acids. In nucleotides, the CDR3 is TGCAGTGCTAGAGATGGGAGCGGGGCCGCCTACAATGAGCAGTTCTTC. This sequence encodes CSARDGSGAAYNEQFF.

This clonotype was counted between two and nine times. V and J are TRBV11-2 and TRBJ2-5; D not certain. Trimming removed 0 bases at V and 2 bases at J, with 13 bases between. The germline CDR1 and CDR2 sequences are SGHAT and FQNNGV. This CDR3 is built from 16 residues. The CDR3 loop is CASSLDGRTRQETQYF. DNA of the CDR3: TGTGCCAGCAGCTTAGACGGTCGTACCCGTCAAGAGACCCAGTACTTC.

This clonotype has only a few counts. The chain uses TRBV28 and TRBJ2-1; TRBD2 aligns across 12 bases. V dropped 6 bases and J dropped 9; count of bases not matched to a gene: 9. The V gene's germline CDR1 is MDHEN and CDR2 SYDVKM. This CDR3 spans 15 amino acids. The CDR3 region is CASSLPSGGASEQFF. CDR3 coding DNA: TGTGCCAGCAGCCTACCTAGCGGGGGGGCCAGTGAGCAGTTCTTC.

This clonotype showed up just a few times. V and J are TRBV11-2 and TRBJ2-1, with 11 bases identical to TRBD2. V lost 4 bases to trimming and J lost 6 bases; unmatched junction nucleotides: 5. CDR1 and CDR2 (germline): SGHAT, FQNNGV. The CDR3 is 15 residues long. The CDR3 DNA sequence: TGTGCCAGCAGCTCGACTAGCGGGACGGGCAATGAGCAGTTCTTC. Amino acid sequence: CASSSTSGTGNEQFF. The full variable domain, completed using reference TRBV11-2 and TRBJ2-1, is EAGVAQSPRYKIIEKRQSVAFWCNPISGHATLYWYQQILGQGPKLLIQFQNNGVVDDSQLPKDRFSAERLKGVDSTLKIQPAKLEDSAVYLCASSSTSGTGNEQFFGPGTRLTVL.

This clonotype has only a few counts. This chain links TRBV5-1 with TRBJ1-4, with D tentatively TRBD1 (5 bases). CDR1 is SGHRS, CDR2 YFSETQ, per germline. There are 14 residues in the CDR3. The germline V and J ends were trimmed by 3 bases and 2 bases, with 8 bases remaining between them. The CDR3 loop reads CASSWTNTNEKLFF. As DNA, the CDR3 is TGCGCCAGCAGCTGGACAAATACTAATGAAAAACTGTTTTTT. Supplemented by reference TRBV5-1 and TRBJ1-4, the full variable domain reads KAGVTQTPRYLIKTRGQQVTLSCSPISGHRSVSWYQQTPGQGLQFLFEYFSETQRNKGNFPGRFSGRQFSNSRSEMNVSTLELGDSALYLCASSWTNTNEKLFFGSGTQLSVL.

The J gene is TRBJ1-1, the V gene TRBV29-1; the D gene is possibly TRBD1 (5 bases). The germline gives CDR1 SQVTM, CDR2 ANQGSEA. The germline V and J ends were trimmed by 7 bases and 0 bases, with 9 bases remaining between them. The CDR3 covers 12 residues. The CDR3 DNA sequence: TGCAGCGCCAGGGACGTGAACACTGAAGCTTTCTTT. It specifies CSARDVNTEAFF. The variable domain in full, completed from reference TRBV29-1 and TRBJ1-1, reads SAVISQKPSRDICQRGTSLTIQCQVDSQVTMMFWYRQQPGQSLTLIATANQGSEATYESGFVIDKFPISRPNLTFSTLTVSNMSPEDSSIYLCSARDVNTEAFFGQGTRLTVV.

In this sample, this clonotype turned up a few times. V and J are TRBV7-6 and TRBJ2-1; D remains ambiguous. This CDR3 region has 13 residues. Germline values: CDR1 SGHVS, CDR2 FNYEAQ. V was cut by 0 bases and J by 7 bases, with 7 bases left in between. The CDR3 region is CASSLAGRNEQFF. The CDR3 DNA follows: TGTGCCAGCAGCTTAGCAGGGCGGAATGAGCAGTTCTTC.

This clonotype was detected only a few times. This chain links TRBV6-6 with TRBJ2-5; 9 bases align to TRBD2. The CDR3 extends over 15 amino acids. V lost 2 bases to trimming and J lost 4 bases; unmatched junction nucleotides: 5. Germline V lookup: CDR1 MNHNY, CDR2 SVGAGI (reference sequence). In nucleotides, the CDR3 is TGTGCCAGCAGTTACGCGGGGACTAGCTTAGAGACCCAGTACTTC. This sequence encodes CASSYAGTSLETQYF.